The 10 T cell receptor beta chains below all came from one sample that was sequenced in a study of vaccination and CD4 T cells after COVID-19 (dated by TCRdb to 2022 to 2024). Receptors were amplified or captured by PCR. Reads for this sample came from an Illumina iSeq 100. DNA from cultured CD4+ T cells underwent TCR sequencing with the Oncomine TCR Beta short-read assay at the Johns Hopkins FTIC core. TCRdb trimmed public reads at Q25 via fastp, called clones via MiXCR and kept in-frame beta chains. Rows with a matching CDR3 protein are joined into one entry that keeps the most common DNA and genes. This sample has approximately 3,600 distinct CDR3 sequences in its table, and approximately 31% of those were observed once. The ten largest clones capture about 29% of the sample. Reading the label with the study, this specimen's treatment or condition is: approximately nine-day PBMC culture with coronavirus spike peptide pools or control peptides (ViraFEST assay).

These receptors have no identified antigens. Sequencing was done on a sample of CD4+ T cells from blood, cultured in vitro. Receptors were obtained from a human donor who had recovered from COVID-19.

V is TRBV30 and J is TRBJ1-3; D possibly corresponds to TRBD1 (6 bases). This CDR3 has 16 amino acids. Trimming cost V 5 bases and J 4 bases, with 21 bases left between them. Germline V gene lookup returns CDR1 GTSNPN and CDR2 SVGIG (reference sequence). CDR3 sequence reads: CAWGPGTGGSGNTIYF. CDR3 in DNA: TGTGCCTGGGGGCCCGGGACGGGGGGCTCCGGAAACACCATATATTTT.

The chain uses TRBV2 and TRBJ1-1; possible D gene TRBD1, 6 bases. The germline gives CDR1 SNHLY, CDR2 FYNNEI. Deletions cut 6 bases from V and 7 bases from J, with 15 bases between. The CDR3 totals 13 residues. The CDR3 DNA is TGTGCCAGCAGACTCTTCCGGGACATTGAAGCTTTCTTT. Translating gives CASRLFRDIEAFF.

This clonotype was picked up a small number of times. The genes are TRBV20-1 and TRBJ2-1; 7 bases align to TRBD2. Germline assignment: CDR1 DFQATT and CDR2 SNEGSKA (reference sequence). J gave up 8 bases and V 0 bases, and 7 bases lay outside the gene matches. This CDR3 has 14 amino acids. As DNA, the CDR3 is TGCAGTGCTAGAGACCCGGGACTATGGGATGAGCAGTTCTTC. Protein sequence: CSARDPGLWDEQFF.

By share, this clonotype ranks as large. V is TRBV6-1 and J is TRBJ1-2; no clear D gene. CDR1 and CDR2 from the germline V gene are MNHNS and SASEGT. V was trimmed by 6 bases and J by 4 bases, leaving 12 bases between them. The CDR3 has 13 amino acids. CDR3 loop: CASSQRAIYGYTF. CDR3 in DNA: TGTGCCAGCAGCCAAAGGGCGATCTATGGCTACACCTTC.

The chain combines TRBV12-3 or TRBV12-4 with TRBJ2-3, with a weak D call TRBD2 (6 bases). The V gene lost 7 bases and the J gene lost 0 bases, with 17 bases spanning the gap. The CDR3 totals 16 residues. The CDR3 nucleotides read TGTGCCAGCACCATCCGGGGGAATTATAGCACAGATACGCAGTATTTT. This gives the protein CASTIRGNYSTDTQYF.

This clonotype appeared a few times. This CDR3 reads CASSFQGGENTEAFF. In nucleotides, the CDR3 is TGTGCCAGCAGCTTTCAGGGAGGGGAAAACACTGAAGCTTTCTTT. J is TRBJ1-1 and V is TRBV7-9; a possible D gene is TRBD1 (5 bases). The CDR3 is 15 residues long. Germline-derived CDR1 and CDR2 are SEHNR and FQNEAQ (reference sequence). The V gene lost 3 bases and the J gene lost 2 bases, with 13 bases spanning the gap.

By proportion, this clonotype is large. This sequence joins TRBV21-1 and TRBJ2-5; the table's TRBD2 call for D was not verified on the DNA. TRBV21-1 is labeled a pseudogene. The CDR3 contains 18 residues. The CDR3 is CASSKVPSGGIKQETQYF. Here the CDR3 DNA reads TGTGCCAGCAGCAAAGTGCCTAGCGGCGGAATAAAGCAAGAGACCCAGTACTTC.

The chain is built from TRBV9 and TRBJ1-2; no definite D call. V was cut by 7 bases and J by 0 bases, with 28 bases left in between. Germline-derived CDR1 and CDR2 are SGDLS and YYNGEE. CDR3 length: 19 amino acids. The CDR3 DNA follows: TGTGCCAGCCGCAGCGTAGTTGGTTCATGGTCAGGTTCTAACTATGGCTACACCTTC. This translates into CASRSVVGSWSGSNYGYTF.

The chain has TRBV18 and TRBJ2-5, with 7 bases fitting TRBD2. This CDR3 is 12 amino acids long. Germline loops: CDR1 KGHSH, CDR2 LQKENI. The junction had 2 bases not matched to a gene; V was cut back by 5 bases and J by 5 bases. This chain's CDR3 is CASSSGGETQYF. In DNA, the CDR3 is TGTGCCAGCTCATCCGGGGGGGAGACCCAGTACTTC.

The chain uses TRBV30 and TRBJ1-6; possible D gene TRBD1, 5 bases. Trimming pared 1 base from V and 7 bases from J, leaving 5 bases between. There are 12 residues in the CDR3. Germline-derived CDR1 and CDR2 are GTSNPN and SVGIG (reference sequence). CDR3 DNA sequence: TGTGCCTGGAGTGAGGGGAATTCACCCCTCCACTTT. Its protein product is CAWSEGNSPLHF. Full variable domain (missing parts from reference TRBV30 and TRBJ1-6): SQTIHQWPATLVQPVGSPLSLECTVEGTSNPNLYWYRQAAGRGLQLLFYSVGIGQISSEVPQNLSASRPQDRQFILSSKKLLLSDSGFYLCAWSEGNSPLHFGNGTRLTVT.